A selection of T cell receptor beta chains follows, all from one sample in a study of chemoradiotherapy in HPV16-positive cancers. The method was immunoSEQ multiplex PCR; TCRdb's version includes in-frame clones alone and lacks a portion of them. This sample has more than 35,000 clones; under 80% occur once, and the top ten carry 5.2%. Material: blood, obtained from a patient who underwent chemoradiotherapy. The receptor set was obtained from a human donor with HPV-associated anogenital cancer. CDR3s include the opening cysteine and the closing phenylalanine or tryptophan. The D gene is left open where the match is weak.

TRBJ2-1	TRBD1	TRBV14	CASSQVGQVMGYNEQFF
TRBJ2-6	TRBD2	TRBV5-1	CASRTGGAGANVLTF
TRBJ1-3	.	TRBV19	CASTYSSGNTIYF
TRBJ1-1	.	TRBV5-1	CASSSQGNRLNTEAFF
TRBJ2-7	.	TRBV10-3	CAISDKERTTYEQYF
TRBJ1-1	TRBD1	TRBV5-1	CASSLPDREYRVLDTEAFF
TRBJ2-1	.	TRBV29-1	CSAGQSRSHNEQFF
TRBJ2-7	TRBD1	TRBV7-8	CASSLAPGQGYEQYF
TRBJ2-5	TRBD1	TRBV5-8	CASSPGTDKESQYF
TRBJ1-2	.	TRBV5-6	CASSFGPRSAYGYTF
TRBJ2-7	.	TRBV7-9	CASSVPAAPYEQYF
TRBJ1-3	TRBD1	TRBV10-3	CAISAGQGGNTIYF
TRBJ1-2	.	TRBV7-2	CASSLDTNYGYTF
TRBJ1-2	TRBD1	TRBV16	CASSPPPAGGPQGYGYTF
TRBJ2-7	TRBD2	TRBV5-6	CASSRGGPVLEQYF
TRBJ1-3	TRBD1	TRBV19	CASSMLGQGSSGNTIYF
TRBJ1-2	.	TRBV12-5	CASGFQGRYGYTF
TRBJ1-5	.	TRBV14	CASSQEGQPQHF
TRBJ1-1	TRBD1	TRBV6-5	CASSRWTGGAFF
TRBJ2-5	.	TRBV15	CATSRDQGRGGETQYF
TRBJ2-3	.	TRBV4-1	CASSSSESDTQYF
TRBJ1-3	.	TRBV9	CASSVEDSHSGNTIYF
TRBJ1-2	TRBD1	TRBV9	CASSVDGQDNGYTF
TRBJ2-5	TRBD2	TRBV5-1	CASSLGIAGAETQYF
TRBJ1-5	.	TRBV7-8	CASSLGGAGLGQPQHF
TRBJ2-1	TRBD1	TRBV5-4	CASSISGTGGYNEQFF
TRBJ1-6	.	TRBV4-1	CASSQDTRSSYNSPLHF
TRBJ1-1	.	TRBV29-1	CSVLPNTEAFF
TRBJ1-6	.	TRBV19	CASTQPQSSYNSPLHF
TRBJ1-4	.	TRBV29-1	CSVGSSPEKLFF
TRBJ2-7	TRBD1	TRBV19	CASSISGTGVNEQYF